The sequence of this T cell receptor (beta chain) was determined in a study of cytomegalovirus exposure and HLA in healthy donors. Primers for the PCR totalled 60 Vbeta and 13 Jbeta. Profiled with immunoSEQ multiplex PCR; TCRdb holds only in-frame clones, not every one. Of about 200,000 clones in the sample, roughly four fifths were seen once. The length of the CDR3 is 14 residues. CDR1 is MGHRA, CDR2 YSYEKL, per germline. Trimming pared 2 bases from V and 10 bases from J, leaving 17 bases between. Sequencing was done on a sample of PBMCs. V gene TRBV4-1 combines with J gene TRBJ2-5, with D perhaps TRBD2 (6 bases). The TCR sequence derives from a woman aged 45 to 65 in good health and CMV-seropositive. CDR3 in DNA: TGCGCCAGCAGCCAAATAGCTCGACCGGGGGACCAGTACTTC. It is translated as CASSQIARPGDQYF.